Sequencing of this TCR beta chain was carried out in a study of regulatory T cells in long-lasting Graves disease. Germline V gives CDR1 GTSNPN, CDR2 SVGIG (reference sequence). The CDR3 totals 14 residues. V lost 1 base to trimming and J lost 3 bases; unmatched junction nucleotides: 3. Time point in this sample: persistent/refractory GD, antithyroid drugs over 5 years with positive TRAb. Generation of the TCR library employed RNA extracted from PBMCs. This clonotype came up many times. Construction of TCR beta libraries relied on iRepertoire HTBI primers and on Arm-PCR targeting CDR3 regions. Via MiXCR, TCRdb re-called the multiplex PCR reads, giving one row per CDR3 protein. Here the sample spans 700,000 or so distinct CDR3 sequences, around 30% being singletons.

This sequence joins TRBV30 and TRBJ1-5; 7 nucleotides agree with TRBD1. This sample comprised peripheral blood mononuclear cells (PBMCs), obtained when the disease was refractory, from a patient treated with antithyroid drugs. The sequence derives from a female donor with Graves disease. The CDR3 sequence is CAWSAGQHNQPQHF. The CDR3 nucleotides read TGTGCCTGGAGTGCGGGACAGCACAATCAGCCCCAGCATTTT.